The sequence of this T cell receptor beta chain was determined in a study of vaccination and CD4 T cells after COVID-19. V gave up 4 bases and J gave up 4 bases; unmatched junction bases: 6. Germline CDR1 reads LNHDA; CDR2 reads SQIVND (reference sequence). The CDR3 sequence is 14 residues long. The Oncomine TCR Beta short-read assay sequenced DNA from cultured CD4+ T cells. TCRdb fed the PCR reads into MiXCR, producing one record per CDR3 protein. This repertoire shows more than 14,000 distinct CDR3 sequences, 50% found once; its top ten account for 20% to 30%. The treatment is: roughly 11-day PBMC culture with coronavirus spike peptide pools or control peptides (ViraFEST assay). Regarding this clonotype: What it binds is not known.

The specimen comprised cultured CD4+ T cells from blood, sampled after SARS-CoV-2 vaccination. The chain combines TRBV19 with TRBJ1-2, with 7 bases fitting TRBD1. The TCR sequence derives from a human donor with COVID-19. The CDR3 spells CASSTGQPIYGYTF. CDR3 bases: TGTGCCAGTAGTACGGGACAGCCGATCTATGGCTACACCTTC.